These 18 T cell receptor beta chains came from one sample sequenced in a study of blood T cell repertoires in COVID-19. TCRdb's copy holds only in-frame clones and misses some; the assay was immunoSEQ multiplex PCR. The sample shows roughly 130,000 clones, roughly three quarters of them seen only once. Sequencing was done on a sample of peripheral blood. The receptor set was obtained from a woman in her 70s with COVID-19, enrolled during active disease.

The table lists this clone with a count of one. The chain links TRBV5-1 to TRBJ2-5; 8 bases match TRBD2. The germline V gene has CDR1 SGHRS and CDR2 YFSETQ. This CDR3 is 14 amino acids long. The ends lost 4 bases at V and 6 bases at J; junction bases unmatched: 8. In DNA, the CDR3 is TGCGCCAGCAGCCTAGGACTAGCAGAGAAGACCCAGTACTTC. Translating it yields CASSLGLAEKTQYF.

Only a few counts were recorded for this clone. This sample includes further DNA sequences coding for the same CDR3. V is TRBV18 and J is TRBJ1-5, with D tentatively TRBD1 (5 bases). Trimming pared 3 bases from V and 5 bases from J, leaving 8 bases between. This CDR3 contains 13 residues. Germline V gene sequence: CDR1 KGHSH, CDR2 LQKENI. DNA of the CDR3: TGTGCCAGCTCACCTGGGACTGATCAGCCCCAGCATTTT. This translates into CASSPGTDQPQHF.

The genes are TRBV2 and TRBJ1-5; D uncertain. V was trimmed by 3 bases and J by 1 base, leaving 10 bases between them. Germline CDR1 reads SNHLY; CDR2 reads FYNNEI. This CDR3 has 15 residues. The CDR3 DNA sequence: TGTGCCAGCAGTGAGGCCCACAAGAGCAATCAGCCCCAGCATTTT. Amino acids: CASSEAHKSNQPQHF.

The rearrangement uses TRBV28 and TRBJ1-2, with D possibly matching TRBD1 (6 bases). CDR3 length equals 13 residues. CDR1 MDHEN and CDR2 SYDVKM come from the germline V gene. V lost 5 bases and J 4 bases, leaving 11 bases between the germline ends. This CDR3 reads CASSPTGIYGYTF. As DNA, the CDR3 is TGTGCCAGCAGTCCAACAGGGATCTATGGCTACACCTTC.

This chain connects TRBV5-1 to TRBJ2-5; 10 positions match TRBD2. V shed 3 bases, J shed 9 bases, and the junction held 26 bases outside the gene matches. The CDR3 sequence is 20 residues long. Looked up from germline, CDR1 is SGHRS and CDR2 is YFSETQ. Here the CDR3 DNA reads TGCGCCAGCAGCTGGGGGACAGATAACCTACCGGGACTAGCGTCGCCGGCCCAGTACTTC. Amino acid sequence: CASSWGTDNLPGLASPAQYF. Combining the CDR3 with reference TRBV5-1 and TRBJ2-5 gives the whole variable domain KAGVTQTPRYLIKTRGQQVTLSCSPISGHRSVSWYQQTPGQGLQFLFEYFSETQRNKGNFPGRFSGRQFSNSRSEMNVSTLELGDSALYLCASSWGTDNLPGLASPAQYFGPGTRLLVL.

The chain has TRBV5-4 and TRBJ1-2; 7 bases line up with TRBD1. CDR1 is SGHNT and CDR2 is YYREEE in the germline V gene (reference sequence). The junction had 13 bases not matched to a gene; V was cut back by 6 bases and J by 8 bases. This CDR3 has 14 amino acids. The CDR3 coding sequence is TGTGCCAGCACCCCCTTAACAGGGGACGGCGGCTACACCTTC. This gives the protein CASTPLTGDGGYTF.

This clone occurred a few times. J is TRBJ1-2 and V is TRBV10-3, with D unresolved. The V end was cut by 3 bases, the J end by 8 bases, with 10 bases between. There are 12 residues in the CDR3. In germline, CDR1 is ENHRY, CDR2 SYGVKD. The CDR3: CAISEARQGYTF. The CDR3 region has the DNA TGTGCCATCAGTGAAGCCAGGCAAGGCTACACCTTC.

The chain links TRBV6-2 or TRBV6-3 to TRBJ2-7; 10 bases agree with TRBD1. Germline V CDR1 and CDR2: MNHEY, SVGEGT. After removal of 5 bases from V and 1 base from J, the junction contained 11 bases not matched to a gene. CDR3 length: 17 residues. DNA of the CDR3: TGTGCCAGCAGTACGCCGGAGCCGGGACAGGGGTCCTACGAGCAGTACTTC. Its protein is CASSTPEPGQGSYEQYF.

CDR3 nucleotides: TGTGCCAGCAGCTTAAGGGGTGAGAGCACTGAAGCTTTCTTT. Protein sequence: CASSLRGESTEAFF. V and J are TRBV7-9 and TRBJ1-1, with D possibly matching TRBD1 (5 bases). V was clipped by 2 bases and J by 4 bases, with 11 bases between them. The CDR3 spans 14 residues. Germline CDR1 is SEHNR and CDR2 is FQNEAQ (reference sequence).

The chain is built from TRBV20-1 and TRBJ2-3; D is ambiguous. V was clipped by 3 bases and J by 0 bases, with 13 bases between them. CDR1 DFQATT and CDR2 SNEGSKA come from the germline V gene (reference sequence). The CDR3 contains 15 residues. CDR3 coding DNA: TGCAGTGCTAGTGATCCCTGGAGTAGCACAGATACGCAGTATTTT. It is translated as CSASDPWSSTDTQYF.

CDR3: CPRASGGGEQFF. The CDR3 DNA sequence: TGTCCTAGGGCTAGCGGGGGCGGTGAGCAGTTCTTC. The V and J genes are TRBV7-3 and TRBJ2-1; 10 bases fit TRBD2. The CDR3 spans 12 residues. Per germline, CDR1 SGHTA and CDR2 FQGTGA.

The chain carries TRBV18 and TRBJ2-5, with 13 bases that match TRBD2. In germline, CDR1 is KGHSH, CDR2 LQKENI. The junction had 4 bases not matched to a gene; V was cut back by 3 bases and J by 0 bases. This CDR3 has 17 residues. CDR3 sequence (DNA): TGTGCCAGCTCACCCCAAGGACTAGCGGGGGACCAAGAGACCCAGTACTTC. This codes for CASSPQGLAGDQETQYF.

The V and J genes are TRBV6-4 and TRBJ1-6, with TRBD1 as a possible D gene (6 bases). The germline V gene has CDR1 MRHNA and CDR2 SNTAGT. The CDR3 covers 13 residues. The V gene lost 5 bases and the J gene lost 8 bases, with 10 bases spanning the gap. The CDR3 sequence: CASSRDTDSPLHF. In DNA form, the CDR3 reads TGTGCCAGCAGTAGGGACACGGATTCACCCCTCCACTTT.

The chain couples TRBV2 to TRBJ1-4; D is uncertain. There are 14 residues in the CDR3. Germline values: CDR1 SNHLY, CDR2 FYNNEI. V was shortened by 7 bases and J by 0 bases, with 9 bases between the two germline ends. CDR3 sequence: CASTEAATNEKLFF. The CDR3 nucleotides read TGTGCCAGCACGGAGGCTGCAACTAATGAAAAACTGTTTTTT.

The gene calls are TRBV6-1 and TRBJ1-1, with TRBD1 as a possible D gene (5 bases). Deletions cut 2 bases from V and 7 bases from J, with 17 bases between. Germline assignment: CDR1 MNHNS and CDR2 SASEGT. CDR3 length equals 15 residues. The CDR3 DNA reads TGTGCCAGCAGTGAACAGAGTCTAATTCAGGGTGAAGCTTTCTTT. This translates into CASSEQSLIQGEAFF.

The CDR3 loop is CASSQGEGYTF. The CDR3 coding sequence is TGTGCCAGCAGTCAGGGGGAGGGCTACACCTTC. This chain joins TRBV27 and TRBJ1-2; 7 bases match TRBD1. Losses at the gene ends were 5 bases for V and 8 bases for J; bases not matched to a gene: 2. The CDR3 totals 11 residues. The germline gives CDR1 MNHEY, CDR2 SMNVEV (reference sequence).

This chain uses TRBV4-3 with TRBJ1-1; perhaps TRBD1 as D (5 bases). CDR3 length: 15 residues. CDR1 LGHNA and CDR2 YSLEER come from the germline V gene. V shed 1 base and J shed 5 bases, with 14 bases lying between them. This CDR3 is CASSQGLGGVTEAFF. CDR3 in DNA: TGCGCCAGCAGCCAAGGGTTAGGAGGGGTGACTGAAGCTTTCTTT.

This clone was seen a handful of times. V usage is TRBV5-1 and J usage is TRBJ1-3; D is possibly TRBD1 (6 bases). Trimming shortened V by 6 bases and J by 4 bases, and 14 bases separated the two germline ends. Germline loops: CDR1 SGHRS, CDR2 YFSETQ. This CDR3 is 14 amino acids long. The CDR3 loop reads CASTLGASGNTIYF. The DNA of the CDR3 is TGCGCCAGCACGCTGGGGGCTTCCGGAAACACCATATATTTT.